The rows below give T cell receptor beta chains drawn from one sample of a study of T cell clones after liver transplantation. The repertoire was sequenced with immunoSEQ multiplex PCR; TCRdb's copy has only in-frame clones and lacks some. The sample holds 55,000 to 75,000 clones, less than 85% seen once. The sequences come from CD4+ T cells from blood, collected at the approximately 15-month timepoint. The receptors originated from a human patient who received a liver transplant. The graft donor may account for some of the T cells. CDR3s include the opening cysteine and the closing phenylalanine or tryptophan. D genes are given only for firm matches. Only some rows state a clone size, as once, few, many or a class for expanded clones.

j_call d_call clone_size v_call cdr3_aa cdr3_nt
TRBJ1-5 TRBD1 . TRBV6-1 CASTWGQNNQPQHF TGTGCCAGCACCTGGGGACAGAACAATCAGCCCCAGCATTTT
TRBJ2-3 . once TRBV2 CASSRTDTDTQYF TGTGCCAGCAGCCGGACAGACACAGATACGCAGTATTTT
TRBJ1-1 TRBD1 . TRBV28 CASRTGTGAFEAFF TGTGCCAGCAGAACCGGGACAGGGGCCTTTGAAGCTTTCTTT
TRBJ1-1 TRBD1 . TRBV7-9 CASSPSGTGVVAFF TGTGCCAGCAGCCCATCCGGGACAGGGGTTGTCGCTTTCTTT
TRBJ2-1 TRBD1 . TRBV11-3 CASSLSGTDYNEQFF TGTGCCAGCAGCTTGTCCGGGACAGATTACAATGAGCAGTTCTTC
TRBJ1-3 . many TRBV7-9 CASSPSSSGNTIYF TGTGCCAGCAGCCCATCGAGCTCTGGAAACACCATATATTTT
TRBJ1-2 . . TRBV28 CASSNFAGDGYTF TGTGCCAGCAGTAATTTCGCGGGCGATGGCTACACCTTC
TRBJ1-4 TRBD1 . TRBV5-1 CASSPSGGSGEKLFF TGCGCCAGCAGCCCTTCAGGGGGCTCGGGCGAAAAACTGTTTTTT
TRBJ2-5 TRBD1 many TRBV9 CASSVDPGGQIETQYF TGTGCCAGCAGCGTAGATCCAGGGGGCCAAATTGAGACCCAGTACTTC
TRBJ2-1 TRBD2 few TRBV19 CASSNLAASYNEQFF TGTGCCAGTAGTAATCTAGCGGCCTCCTACAATGAGCAGTTCTTC
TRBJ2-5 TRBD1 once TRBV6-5 CASSQQGAGETQYF TGTGCCAGCAGTCAACAGGGGGCAGGGGAGACCCAGTACTTC
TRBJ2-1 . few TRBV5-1 CASSLTGHDEQFF TGCGCCAGCAGCTTGACAGGGCACGATGAGCAGTTCTTC
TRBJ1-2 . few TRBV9 CASSTTDNYGYTF TGTGCCAGCAGCACGACGGATAACTATGGCTACACCTTC
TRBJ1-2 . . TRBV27 CASRPAGNLLSSGYTF TGTGCCAGCAGGCCTGCAGGGAATCTTCTATCTAGTGGCTACACCTTC
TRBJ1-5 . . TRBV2 CASSEFGRGVANQPQHF TGTGCCAGCAGTGAATTTGGGAGGGGGGTTGCAAATCAGCCCCAGCATTTT
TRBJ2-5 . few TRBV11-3 CASSPPAAETQYF TGTGCCAGCAGCCCCCCGGCTGCGGAGACCCAGTACTTC
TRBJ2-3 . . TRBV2 CASSAGRGSTDTQYF TGTGCCAGCAGTGCTGGGCGGGGTAGCACAGATACGCAGTATTTT
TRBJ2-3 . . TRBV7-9 CASSLGESDTQYF TGTGCCAGCAGCTTAGGAGAGTCAGATACGCAGTATTTT
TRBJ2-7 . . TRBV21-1 CASSLRGGLSYEQYF TGTGCCAGCAGCTTACGGGGGGGCCTGTCCTACGAGCAGTACTTC
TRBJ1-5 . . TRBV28 CASRPGQYNQPQHF TGTGCCAGCAGGCCCGGACAGTACAATCAGCCCCAGCATTTT
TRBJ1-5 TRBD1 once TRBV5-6 CASSEQGQGLVQPQHF TGTGCCAGCAGCGAGCAAGGACAGGGCTTAGTTCAGCCCCAGCATTTT
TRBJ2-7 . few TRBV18 CASSPSGSAEQYF TGTGCCAGCTCACCTTCCGGTTCAGCCGAGCAGTACTTC
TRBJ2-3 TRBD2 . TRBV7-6 CASSLAGAGGRDTQYF TGTGCCAGCAGCTTAGCTGGAGCGGGGGGCAGGGATACGCAGTATTTT
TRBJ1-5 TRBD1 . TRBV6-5 CASSFSRGGAGQPQHF TGTGCCAGCAGTTTCTCTAGAGGGGGCGCCGGTCAGCCCCAGCATTTT
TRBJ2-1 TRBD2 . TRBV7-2 CASSITSGSGNEQFF TGTGCCAGCAGCATTACTAGCGGGAGCGGCAATGAGCAGTTCTTC
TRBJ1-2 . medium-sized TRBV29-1 CSVSIGEGSYGYTF TGCAGCGTTTCCATAGGGGAGGGGAGCTATGGCTACACCTTC
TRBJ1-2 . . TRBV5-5 CASSLEKSNYGYTF TGTGCCAGCAGCTTGGAGAAATCTAACTATGGCTACACCTTC
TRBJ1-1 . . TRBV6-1 CASIKGDSGNTEAFF TGTGCCAGCATCAAAGGAGACAGTGGGAACACTGAAGCTTTCTTT
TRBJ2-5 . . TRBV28 CASSQPLGASQETQYF TGTGCCAGCAGTCAACCCCTCGGGGCCTCCCAAGAGACCCAGTACTTC
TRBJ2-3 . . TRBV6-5 CASSYVRASTDTQYF TGTGCCAGCAGTTACGTCAGGGCGAGCACAGATACGCAGTATTTT
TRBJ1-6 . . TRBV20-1 CSASGSPLHF TGCAGTGCTAGCGGTTCACCCCTCCACTTT
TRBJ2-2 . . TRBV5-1 CASSLAPGFGELFF TGCGCCAGCAGCTTGGCCCCGGGCTTCGGGGAGCTGTTTTTT
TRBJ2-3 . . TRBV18 CASSPLSADTQYF TGTGCCAGCTCACCCCTTAGTGCAGATACGCAGTATTTT
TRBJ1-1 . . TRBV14 CASSQAGAGGTEAFF TGTGCCAGCAGCCAAGCCGGGGCAGGAGGAACTGAAGCTTTCTTT
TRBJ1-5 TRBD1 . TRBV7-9 CASSPDRANQPQHF TGTGCCAGCAGCCCCGACAGGGCCAATCAGCCCCAGCATTTT
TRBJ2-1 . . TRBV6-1 CASSASTSSYNEQFF TGTGCCAGCAGTGCTTCCACCAGCTCCTACAATGAGCAGTTCTTC
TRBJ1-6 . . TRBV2 CASRNLRVNSPLHF TGTGCCAGCAGAAATTTACGGGTAAATTCACCCCTCCACTTT
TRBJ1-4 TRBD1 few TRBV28 CASSFGQEREKLFF TGTGCCAGCAGTTTTGGACAGGAGCGCGAAAAACTGTTTTTT
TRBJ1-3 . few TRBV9 CASSVGSVSGNTIYF TGTGCCAGCAGCGTAGGTAGCGTCTCTGGAAACACCATATATTTT